This T cell receptor (beta chain) was identified in a study of blood T cells in healthy people across ages. Study-wide findings and caveats: Diversity estimated from one million T cells was considered an underestimate.

For the second PCR, which ran for roughly 7 to 11 cycles, a sample-barcoded 5' primer and a J-beta primer mix were used. Using its own MiXCR run on the 5' RACE reads, TCRdb lists one record per CDR3 protein. The repertoire consists of roughly 2 million distinct CDR3 sequences, with about 50% occurring once and the leading ten covering more than 2%. Regarding this clonotype: Its cognate antigen is unknown.

The germline CDR1 and CDR2 sequences are DFQATT and SNEGSKA (reference sequence). J was trimmed by 1 base and V by 3 bases; bases with no gene match: 3. This CDR3 is built from 14 residues. The chain carries TRBV20-1 and TRBJ2-5; TRBD1 agrees at 9 bases. The TCR was taken from a woman aged 40-49 years in good health. Sequencing was done on a sample of blood. Here the CDR3 reads CSASDRGSQETQYF. The CDR3 DNA is TGCAGTGCTAGTGACAGGGGGAGCCAAGAGACCCAGTACTTC.